Presented here are 21 T cell receptor beta chains from one specimen sequenced in a study of shared clonotypes between healthy human individuals. Sequenced by immunoSEQ multiplex PCR; TCRdb stores in-frame clones only, minus some. Here the sample spans about 340,000 clones, 73% being singletons. The sequenced material came from memory CD4+ T cells sorted from blood. Regarding subset: CD45RA-negative fraction. The receptor source for this set is a young man in good health.

This clone showed up many times. This chain connects TRBV5-6 to TRBJ2-3; D uncertain. The CDR3 spans 14 residues. CDR1 SGHDT and CDR2 YYEEEE come from the germline V gene. V lost 4 bases to trimming and J lost 2 bases, with 11 bases between them. The CDR3 region is CASSPSVPTDTQYF. Written as DNA, the CDR3 is TGTGCCAGCAGCCCCAGCGTCCCCACAGATACGCAGTATTTT.

In its sample, this clone was seen a few times. The chain carries TRBV7-2 and TRBJ1-1; maybe TRBD1 (5 bases). The V gene's germline CDR1 is SGHTA and CDR2 FQGNSA. Trimming took 5 bases from V and 6 from J, leaving 16 bases between them. The CDR3 contains 14 residues. This CDR3 reads CASSQQADGAEAFF. CDR3 sequence (DNA): TGTGCCAGCAGCCAACAGGCAGATGGGGCTGAAGCTTTCTTT.

The table lists this clone with a few counts. J is TRBJ1-3 and V is TRBV28; D uncertain. Germline CDR1 and CDR2: MDHEN and SYDVKM. V was shortened by 6 bases and J by 0 bases, with 12 bases between the two germline ends. The CDR3 totals 15 residues. In DNA, the CDR3 is TGTGCCAGCAGGGGGAGGGTGACCTCTGGAAACACCATATATTTT. It codes for CASRGRVTSGNTIYF.

This clone was recorded many times. V is TRBV30 and J is TRBJ1-2; TRBD1 matches at 8 bases. Germline trimming cut 7 bases from V and 4 bases from J; bases unmatched to any gene: 8. The CDR3 loop spans 13 amino acids. In germline, CDR1 is GTSNPN, CDR2 SVGIG (reference sequence). CDR3 sequence (DNA): TGTGCCTCTAACGACAGGGGTGGCTATGGCTACACCTTC. This sequence encodes CASNDRGGYGYTF.

V usage is TRBV30 and J usage is TRBJ2-7; D gene ambiguous. Germline CDR1 reads GTSNPN; CDR2 reads SVGIG (reference sequence). The CDR3 has 10 residues. V was cut by 5 bases and J by 7 bases, with 9 bases left in between. In DNA, the CDR3 is TGTGCCTGGGCGAATGGTGAGCAGTACTTC. Translation gives CAWANGEQYF.

The chain recombines TRBV9 with TRBJ1-3, with 7 nucleotides matching TRBD1. Germline lookup yields CDR1 SGDLS and CDR2 YYNGEE. The CDR3 is 14 amino acids. The junction had 3 bases not matched to a gene; V was cut back by 2 bases and J by 4 bases. The CDR3: CASSVQGGGNTIYF. DNA of the CDR3: TGTGCCAGCAGCGTGCAGGGGGGAGGAAACACCATATATTTT.

This chain links TRBV5-1 with TRBJ1-1, with 7 bases aligning to TRBD1. Germline V CDR1 and CDR2: SGHRS, YFSETQ. The CDR3 is 14 amino acids. J lost 5 bases, V lost 4 bases, and 8 bases had no gene match. The CDR3 loop is CASSTSPGGTEAFF. The CDR3 DNA follows: TGCGCCAGCAGCACCTCTCCAGGGGGTACTGAAGCTTTCTTT.

This clone is a singleton in its sample. This sequence joins TRBV6-5 and TRBJ2-7; the match to TRBD2 covers 7 bases. V trimming: 0 bases; J trimming: 5 bases; junction bases outside the gene matches: 10. The CDR3 is 16 residues long. The germline CDR1 and CDR2 sequences are MNHEY and SVGAGI. The DNA for the CDR3 is TGTGCCAGCAGTTACTCGAAGTGGGGGGGATTGAACGAGCAGTACTTC. It yields the protein CASSYSKWGGLNEQYF.

This clone was counted a single time. The V call is TRBV6-1, the J call TRBJ2-5; 7 bases map to TRBD1. Germline CDR1 reads MNHNS; CDR2 reads SASEGT. V shed 9 bases, J shed 4 bases, and the junction held 11 bases outside the gene matches. CDR3 length: 14 residues. The DNA of the CDR3 is TGTGCCAGTGGGTACAGGGGAGATGCAGAGACCCAGTACTTC. This translates into CASGYRGDAETQYF.

Note on this clone: Since a much larger clone is just one base distant, this may be a read error. V gene TRBV6-5 combines with J gene TRBJ2-3, with TRBD2 matching over 7 bases. CDR1 is MNHEY and CDR2 is SVGAGI in the germline V gene. Germline trimming cut 6 bases from V and 0 bases from J; bases unmatched to any gene: 3. The length of the CDR3 is 14 residues. As DNA, the CDR3 is TGTGCCAGCAGACCGGGACTAAGCACAGATACGCAGTATTTT. Its translation: CASRPGLSTDTQYF.

The rearrangement joins TRBV4-3 to TRBJ2-7; 13 bases map to TRBD2. V was clipped by 0 bases and J by 3 bases; unmatched bases: 2. The V gene's germline CDR1 is LGHNA and CDR2 YSLEER. CDR3 length: 16 residues. The CDR3 DNA sequence: TGCGCCAGCAGCCAAGAGGGACTAGCGGGAATCTACGAGCAGTACTTC. This codes for CASSQEGLAGIYEQYF.

The chain has TRBV5-1 and TRBJ2-6, with 7 bases identical to TRBD1. The germline V gene encodes CDR1 SGHRS and CDR2 YFSETQ. The CDR3 has 17 residues. V dropped 8 bases and J dropped 2; count of bases not matched to a gene: 13. The CDR3 is CASGSGTDYTGANVLTF. The CDR3 DNA sequence: TGCGCCAGTGGCTCAGGGACAGACTACACTGGGGCCAACGTCCTGACTTTC.

The chain carries TRBV6-4 and TRBJ2-1; tentatively, D is TRBD2 (6 bases). This CDR3 region has 14 residues. V gave up 3 bases and J gave up 12 bases, with 18 bases separating them. Germline lookup yields CDR1 MRHNA and CDR2 SNTAGT. The CDR3 DNA reads as TGTGCCAGCAGTGAAAATTCTGTCGGGAGTACGCAGTTCTTC. Encoded protein: CASSENSVGSTQFF.

The gene calls are TRBV6-1 and TRBJ2-6, with 8 bases matching TRBD1. The V gene end was trimmed by 10 bases and the J gene end by 5 bases; junction bases not matched to a gene: 7. CDR1 is MNHNS and CDR2 is SASEGT in the germline V gene. The CDR3 spans 14 residues. CDR3 amino acids: CATKTGVRANVLTF. The CDR3 nucleotides are TGTGCCACCAAGACAGGGGTCCGGGCCAACGTCCTGACTTTC.

This chain uses TRBV9 with TRBJ2-1; 11 nucleotides align to TRBD2. The J segment lost 9 bases and the V segment lost 0 bases, leaving 5 bases of the junction unmatched. This CDR3 has 15 residues. Germline assignment: CDR1 SGDLS and CDR2 YYNGEE. CDR3 sequence: CASSVEGTSGTEQFF. For the CDR3, the DNA is TGTGCCAGCAGCGTAGAAGGGACTAGCGGTACTGAGCAGTTCTTC.

This chain connects TRBV11-3 to TRBJ2-2; TRBD2 matches at 13 bases. Germline lookup yields CDR1 SGHNT and CDR2 YENEEA. Losses at the gene ends were 1 base for V and 6 bases for J; bases not matched to a gene: 2. This CDR3 is built from 16 residues. CDR3 amino acids: CASSLGGLAGPGELFF. CDR3 nucleotide sequence: TGTGCCAGCAGCTTAGGGGGACTAGCGGGACCCGGGGAGCTGTTTTTT.

This rearrangement joins TRBV27 to TRBJ2-7; tentative D call: TRBD2 (6 bases). Germline V CDR1 and CDR2: MNHEY, SMNVEV (reference sequence). Trimming took 5 bases from V and 3 from J, leaving 23 bases between them. CDR3 size: 17 residues. The CDR3 nucleotides are TGTGCCAGCAGTGGGGATCCCGGAGGGCCTCCAAGCTACGAGCAGTACTTC. This encodes CASSGDPGGPPSYEQYF.

This clone was observed a few times. The chain carries TRBV7-2 and TRBJ2-3, with TRBD2 matching over 9 bases. Trimming took 6 bases from V and 0 from J; bases not matched to a gene: 4. Germline lookup yields CDR1 SGHTA and CDR2 FQGNSA. The CDR3 consists of 15 residues. CDR3 sequence (DNA): TGTGCCAGCAGGGGGACTAGCCTTAGCACAGATACGCAGTATTTT. This encodes CASRGTSLSTDTQYF.

This rearrangement joins TRBV28 to TRBJ2-7, with 10 bases matching TRBD2. The germline V gene encodes CDR1 MDHEN and CDR2 SYDVKM. The CDR3 sequence is 18 residues long. J lost 4 bases, V lost 7 bases, and 19 bases had no gene match. CDR3 loop: CASTLGAGLAGDGYEQYF. DNA of the CDR3: TGTGCCAGCACCCTAGGGGCGGGGCTAGCGGGAGACGGGTACGAGCAGTACTTC.

In its sample, this clone was seen many times. V and J are TRBV6-1 and TRBJ1-1; tentative D call: TRBD1 (5 bases). CDR1 is MNHNS and CDR2 is SASEGT in the germline V gene. Deletions cut 5 bases from V and 6 bases from J, with 19 bases between. The CDR3 loop spans 15 amino acids. For the CDR3, the DNA is TGTGCCAGCAGTCTGGGGACGGCGCGGGAGGCTGAAGCTTTCTTT. It codes for CASSLGTAREAEAFF.

This clone was seen many times. V gene TRBV27 combines with J gene TRBJ2-1, with D possibly being TRBD1 (6 bases). Trimming cost V 7 bases and J 6 bases, with 7 bases left between them. The CDR3 has 11 residues. CDR1 is MNHEY and CDR2 is SMNVEV in the germline V gene (reference sequence). This chain's CDR3 is CASKGVNEQFF. DNA for the CDR3: TGTGCCAGCAAGGGGGTCAATGAGCAGTTCTTC.